The text below deals with one TCR beta chain. Its antigen is not yet known. Per-nucleotide qualities are absent, and no much larger clonotype sits a single base away. Preparation of the library involved the immunoSEQ multiplex PCR assay. Drawn from immuneACCESS, this table holds only the in-frame rearrangements with V and J called that TCRdb kept. Clones are partly lost; checked studies trace under half to an unresolved V gene and leave the rest unexplained. The sample profile shows around 70,000 clones; 85% to 95% of them were found once. The leading ten clones occupy roughly 3% of the sample. The sample is drawn from a study of T cells after somatic rescue of genetic block (dated by TCRdb to about 2020). For context, the study as a whole: The study assessed how robust, over the long term, a T-cell system was when the system had developed through somatic rescue of a genetic block in T-cell development.

For CDR1 and CDR2, the germline V gene (reference sequence) lists LNHDA and SQIVND. V drops 3 bases and J drops 2 bases, leaving 8 bases in between. The CDR3, from cysteine to phenylalanine, totals 14 residues. Just CDR3 DNA is preserved here, 42 bases in frame from base 1. The receptor was isolated from a man between 35 and 55 years old. The sequence links TRBV19 to TRBJ1-5, with no confident D gene call. The sequencing sample was made of peripheral blood mononuclear cells (PBMCs). The CDR3: CASSISSGNQPQHF. The nucleotide sequence is TGTGCCAGTAGTATCTCTAGTGGCAATCAGCCCCAGCATTTT.